Each of the 25 T cell receptor beta chains below was sequenced from the same sample in a study of T cells in Graves' hyperthyroidism and ophthalmopathy. The TCR beta CDR3 regions underwent amplification using RNA transcripts as the source. RT-PCR in the first round (using the HTBI primer set) targeted the TCR CDR3. TCRdb reprocessed the multiplex PCR reads via MiXCR and lists one record per CDR3 protein. The sample consists of under 400,000 distinct CDR3 sequences, about 15% of them appearing once. Sequencing used blood. These receptors came from a man younger than 45 with Graves' hyperthyroidism.

This clonotype was detected many times. CDR3 loop: CSAFSGTSGSDEQFF. DNA for the CDR3: TGCAGTGCTTTCTCCGGGACTAGCGGGAGCGATGAGCAGTTCTTC. The genes are TRBV20-1 and TRBJ2-1; 14 bases match TRBD2. Looked up from germline, CDR1 is DFQATT and CDR2 is SNEGSKA (reference sequence). After removal of 5 bases from V and 8 bases from J, the junction contained 8 bases not matched to a gene. The CDR3 spans 15 residues.

Only one count was recorded for this clonotype. Just one base apart from a much larger clone, this may be a read error. The chain employs TRBV7-8 and TRBJ2-5, with 7 bases aligning to TRBD2. Germline CDR1 and CDR2: SGHVS and FQNEAQ. This CDR3 has 18 amino acids. CDR3 region: CTSSLGRERAGRTETQYF. CDR3 nucleotides: TGTACCAGCAGCTTAGGGAGGGAGCGGGCGGGAAGAACGGAGACCCAGTACTTC.

This clonotype was detected ten times or more. The chain is built from TRBV3-1 and TRBJ2-5; D remains unclear. The V end lost 3 bases, the J end lost 5 bases, and 19 bases lay between the germline ends. The CDR3 loop spans 16 amino acids. Germline values: CDR1 LGHDT, CDR2 YNNKEL (reference sequence). The CDR3 coding sequence is TGTGCCAGCAGCCATTCATTAGGTGTGGTGCGGGAGACCCAGTACTTC. Amino acid sequence: CASSHSLGVVRETQYF.

Details on this clonotype: One base away lies a much larger clone, so this may be a sequencing read error. This CDR3 is CAWSVLSAYGYTF. CDR3 nucleotides: TGTGCCTGGAGTGTACTATCGGCCTATGGCTACACCTTC. The chain has TRBV30 and TRBJ1-2; D gene unclear. The V and J ends lost 0 bases and 4 bases respectively, with 9 bases between them. The length of the CDR3 is 13 residues. Germline V gene lookup returns CDR1 GTSNPN and CDR2 SVGIG (reference sequence).

This clonotype was recorded many times. Here the CDR3 reads CASSPGENTGELFF. The CDR3 DNA reads TGTGCCAGCTCACCGGGGGAGAACACCGGGGAGCTGTTTTTT. This rearrangement joins TRBV18 to TRBJ2-2; the D call may be TRBD1 or TRBD2 (5 bases each). CDR3 length: 14 residues. Trimming removed 3 bases from V and 1 base from J, with 6 bases in between. Per the germline V gene, CDR1 is KGHSH and CDR2 is LQKENI. Looking up the rest from reference TRBV18 and TRBJ2-2 gives the full variable domain: NAGVMQNPRHLVRRRGQEARLRCSPMKGHSHVYWYRQLPEEGLKFMVYLQKENIIDESGMPKERFSAEFPKEGPSILRIQQVVRGDSAAYFCASSPGENTGELFFGEGSRLTVL.

The chain carries TRBV2 and TRBJ2-3; D tentatively reads TRBD1 or TRBD2 (5 bases each). The CDR3 sequence is 14 residues long. In germline, CDR1 is SNHLY, CDR2 FYNNEI. Trimming left V 4 bases short and J 4 bases short, with 12 bases between. CDR3: CASSGDGAADTQYF. Written as DNA, the CDR3 is TGTGCCAGCAGTGGGGACGGGGCCGCAGATACGCAGTATTTT.

The chain links TRBV13 to TRBJ2-1; no clear D. Germline V gene data show CDR1 as PRHDT and CDR2 as FYEKMQ (reference sequence). The CDR3 loop spans 12 amino acids. V was cut by 3 bases and J by 7 bases, with 7 bases left in between. The CDR3 loop is CASSFSLNEQFF. The CDR3 region has the DNA TGTGCCAGCAGCTTCAGCCTGAATGAGCAGTTCTTC.

This clonotype was detected only a few times. The chain carries TRBV10-3 and TRBJ1-5; D not certain. This CDR3 is 14 amino acids long. Germline values: CDR1 ENHRY, CDR2 SYGVKD. V was pared by 6 bases and J by 2 bases, with 11 bases between. DNA for the CDR3: TGTGCCATCAGCCGACCCGGGGGCAATCAGCCCCAGCATTTT. Protein: CAISRPGGNQPQHF.

This clonotype has a count of ten or more. The chain has TRBV7-8 and TRBJ2-7; maybe TRBD2 (5 bases). This CDR3 spans 16 amino acids. Germline values: CDR1 SGHVS, CDR2 FQNEAQ. Between the trimmed V and J ends, which lost 0 bases and 2 bases, there was a span of 14 bases. As DNA, the CDR3 is TGTGCCAGCAGCTTAGCGCGGGCGGTACCAACCTACGAGCAGTACTTC. It translates to CASSLARAVPTYEQYF.

This clonotype was seen a handful of times. The V call is TRBV4-2, the J call TRBJ2-3; the match to TRBD2 covers 9 bases. The CDR3 sequence is 18 residues long. From germline, CDR1 is LGHNA and CDR2 YNFKEQ. Trimming took 0 bases from V and 2 from J; bases not matched to a gene: 9. DNA of the CDR3: TGTGCCAGCAGCCAAGATTTCTGGGGGACTAGCCTCACAGATACGCAGTATTTT. This gives the protein CASSQDFWGTSLTDTQYF.

In this sample, this clonotype turned up a few times. The CDR3 coding sequence is TGCGCCAGCAGCCAGGGGATCCTAGGCACTGAAGCTTTCTTT. This encodes CASSQGILGTEAFF. V is TRBV4-1 and J is TRBJ1-1; D gene unclear. This CDR3 region has 14 residues. Germline CDR1 and CDR2: MGHRA and YSYEKL. Trimming pared 3 bases from V and 4 bases from J, leaving 12 bases between.

The rearrangement links TRBV4-3 to TRBJ2-1, with 10 bases lining up with TRBD1. Per the germline V gene, CDR1 is LGHNA and CDR2 is YSLEER. The CDR3 consists of 15 residues. V shed 8 bases, J shed 4 bases, and the junction held 8 bases outside the gene matches. CDR3 protein: CASPNDRGRYNEQFF. In nucleotides, the CDR3 is TGCGCCAGCCCCAACGACAGGGGGCGATACAATGAGCAGTTCTTC.

This clonotype was seen repeatedly, ten times or more. The CDR3 DNA reads TGCAGTGCTAGTAGCCGGGCCTACGAGCAGTACTTC. This encodes CSASSRAYEQYF. This chain uses TRBV20-1 with TRBJ2-7; D call uncertain. The CDR3 has 12 residues. With 3 bases removed from V and 2 bases from J, the gap between germline ends came to 8 bases. The germline V gene encodes CDR1 DFQATT and CDR2 SNEGSKA (reference sequence).

The V and J genes are TRBV10-3 and TRBJ1-1, with D hard to call. There are 13 residues in the CDR3. Germline CDR1 reads ENHRY; CDR2 reads SYGVKD. V shed 5 bases and J shed 3 bases, with 10 bases lying between them. The CDR3 reads CAISRRWYTEAFF. The CDR3, as DNA: TGTGCCATCAGTAGGAGGTGGTACACTGAAGCTTTCTTT.

This clonotype was picked up many times. The chain carries TRBV12-3 or TRBV12-4 and TRBJ2-7; perhaps TRBD1 as D (6 bases). This CDR3 is 15 amino acids long. The V end lost 6 bases, the J end lost 0 bases, and 15 bases lay between the germline ends. CDR3 sequence: CASSAAGTISYEQYF. The CDR3 region has the DNA TGTGCCAGCAGCGCAGCAGGGACAATCTCCTACGAGCAGTACTTC.

This clonotype was seen many times. The chain couples TRBV2 to TRBJ2-1, with D maybe TRBD2 (5 bases). V lost 0 bases and J 15 bases, leaving 15 bases between the germline ends. The CDR3 contains 13 residues. CDR1 and CDR2 (germline): SNHLY, FYNNEI. This chain's CDR3 is CASSEAQRLLGFF. The CDR3 coding sequence is TGTGCCAGCAGTGAAGCTCAGCGACTACTGGGGTTCTTC.

This clonotype showed up just a few times. As the CDR3 is not closed by the conserved phenylalanine or tryptophan, this likely results from a read error. The J gene is TRBJ2-5, the V gene TRBV20-1; 14 nucleotides match TRBD2. This CDR3 has 18 residues. Germline-derived CDR1 and CDR2 are DFQATT and SNEGSKA (reference sequence). The junction had 18 bases not matched to a gene; V was cut back by 5 bases and J by 7 bases. Written as DNA, the CDR3 is TGCAGTGCTGAGCGTCGTCCCGGGACTAGCGGGAGCACGGGGACCCAGTACCTC. It codes for CSAERRPGTSGSTGTQYL.

The chain joins TRBV5-1 to TRBJ1-3; D gene unclear. The CDR3 covers 16 residues. Trimming removed 4 bases from V and 3 bases from J, with 17 bases in between. Germline values: CDR1 SGHRS, CDR2 YFSETQ. CDR3 nucleotides: TGCGCCAGCAGCCCGCAGGCACGGCCCGATGGAAACACCATATATTTT. Translation gives CASSPQARPDGNTIYF.

This clonotype was seen ten or more times. The V and J genes are TRBV28 and TRBJ2-1; 10 nucleotides line up with TRBD2. Germline assignment: CDR1 MDHEN and CDR2 SYDVKM. After removal of 8 bases from V and 0 bases from J, the junction contained 13 bases not matched to a gene. CDR3 size: 18 residues. CDR3: CASVSPGLAQSSYNEQFF. The CDR3 DNA reads TGTGCCAGCGTTTCACCGGGACTAGCGCAGAGCTCCTACAATGAGCAGTTCTTC.

This clonotype was recorded a few times. The chain employs TRBV24-1 and TRBJ2-1; D gene uncertain. Trimming cost V 0 bases and J 8 bases, with 7 bases left between them. Germline lookup yields CDR1 KGHDR and CDR2 SFDVKD. This CDR3 is 13 amino acids long. The CDR3 is CATSDLSIHEQFF. As DNA, the CDR3 is TGTGCCACCAGTGATTTGTCCATCCATGAGCAGTTCTTC.

This clonotype was seen repeatedly, ten times or more. This chain connects TRBV20-1 to TRBJ1-2; tentatively, D is TRBD1 (5 bases). Germline assignment: CDR1 DFQATT and CDR2 SNEGSKA (reference sequence). The CDR3 is 12 residues long. V was pared by 5 bases and J by 8 bases, with 15 bases between. As DNA, the CDR3 is TGCAGTGCTCGGGAGGGGTTTGGCGGCTACACCTTC. Amino acid sequence: CSAREGFGGYTF.

This chain uses TRBV7-9 with TRBJ1-2, with D unresolved. Per germline, CDR1 SEHNR and CDR2 FQNEAQ (reference sequence). V was shortened by 3 bases and J by 2 bases, with 7 bases between the two germline ends. This CDR3 contains 13 residues. The chain's CDR3 is CASSFQQNYGYTF. CDR3 coding DNA: TGTGCCAGCAGCTTCCAACAGAACTATGGCTACACCTTC.

Ten or more counts support this clonotype. This chain links TRBV30 with TRBJ2-5; no clear D gene. Germline V gene sequence: CDR1 GTSNPN, CDR2 SVGIG (reference sequence). The CDR3 extends over 12 amino acids. Trimming removed 1 base from V and 8 bases from J, with 11 bases in between. CDR3 nucleotide sequence: TGTGCCTGGAGTGAGTTCGAGTCCACCCAGTACTTC. It translates to CAWSEFESTQYF.

V is TRBV29-1 and J is TRBJ2-7; D is perhaps TRBD1 or TRBD2 (5 bases each). The CDR3 spans 14 residues. CDR1 SQVTM and CDR2 ANQGSEA come from the germline V gene. Trimming stripped 7 bases from V and 3 bases from J, with 19 bases between. In DNA form, the CDR3 reads TGCAGCGCCACATCCACCCGGGACCTCTACGAGCAGTACTTC. Its translation is CSATSTRDLYEQYF.

The chain links TRBV6-2 or TRBV6-3 to TRBJ2-1; 7 bases map to TRBD2. Unmatched junction bases numbered 10, after V lost 2 bases and J lost 9 bases. Looked up from germline, CDR1 is MNHEY and CDR2 is SVGEGT. The CDR3 runs 15 residues. The CDR3 loop reads CASSYGGGGSGEQFF. Here the CDR3 DNA reads TGTGCCAGCAGTTACGGGGGGGGGGGGTCGGGTGAGCAGTTCTTC.